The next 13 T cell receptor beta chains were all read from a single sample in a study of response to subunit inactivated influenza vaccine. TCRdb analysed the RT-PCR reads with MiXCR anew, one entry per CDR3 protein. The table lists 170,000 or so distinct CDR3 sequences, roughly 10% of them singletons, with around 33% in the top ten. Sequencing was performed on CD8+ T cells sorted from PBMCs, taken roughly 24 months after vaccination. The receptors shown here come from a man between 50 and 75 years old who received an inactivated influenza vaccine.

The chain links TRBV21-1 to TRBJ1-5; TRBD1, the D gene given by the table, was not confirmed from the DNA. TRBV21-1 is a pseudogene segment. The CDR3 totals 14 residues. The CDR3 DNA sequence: TGTGCCAGCGGGGTTCGAGGGGGCTGTCAGCCCCAGCATTTT. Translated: CASGVRGGCQPQHF.

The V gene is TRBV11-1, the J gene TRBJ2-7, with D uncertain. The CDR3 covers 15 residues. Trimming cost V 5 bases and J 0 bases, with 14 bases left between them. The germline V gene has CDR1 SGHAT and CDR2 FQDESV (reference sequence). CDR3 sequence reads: CASSPMTPSSYEQYF. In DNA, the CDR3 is TGTGCCAGCAGCCCCATGACACCGAGCTCCTACGAGCAGTACTTC.

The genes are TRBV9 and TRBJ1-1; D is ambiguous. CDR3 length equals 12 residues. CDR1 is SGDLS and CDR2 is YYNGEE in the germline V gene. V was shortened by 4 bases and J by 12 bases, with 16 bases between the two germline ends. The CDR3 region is CASSTETSSTFF. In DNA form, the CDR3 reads TGTGCCAGCAGCACAGAGACAAGTTCGACTTTCTTT.

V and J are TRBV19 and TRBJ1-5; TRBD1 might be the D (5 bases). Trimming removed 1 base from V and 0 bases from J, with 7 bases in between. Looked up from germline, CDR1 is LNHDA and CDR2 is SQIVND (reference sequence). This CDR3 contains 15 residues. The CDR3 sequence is CASSIAGGSNQPQHF. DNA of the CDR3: TGTGCCAGTAGTATAGCCGGGGGTAGCAATCAGCCCCAGCATTTT.

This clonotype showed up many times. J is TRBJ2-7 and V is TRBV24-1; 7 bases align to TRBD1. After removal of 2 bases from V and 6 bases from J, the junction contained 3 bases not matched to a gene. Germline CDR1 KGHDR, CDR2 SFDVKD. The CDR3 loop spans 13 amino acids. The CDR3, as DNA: TGTGCCACCAGTGATTCGACAGGGTTCGAGCAGTACTTC. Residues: CATSDSTGFEQYF.

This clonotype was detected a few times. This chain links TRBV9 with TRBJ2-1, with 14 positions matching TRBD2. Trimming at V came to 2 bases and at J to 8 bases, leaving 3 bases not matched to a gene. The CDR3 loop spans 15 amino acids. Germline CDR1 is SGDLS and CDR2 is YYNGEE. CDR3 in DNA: TGTGCCAGCAGCGTGACTAGCGGGAGGGCCGATGAGCAGTTCTTC. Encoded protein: CASSVTSGRADEQFF.

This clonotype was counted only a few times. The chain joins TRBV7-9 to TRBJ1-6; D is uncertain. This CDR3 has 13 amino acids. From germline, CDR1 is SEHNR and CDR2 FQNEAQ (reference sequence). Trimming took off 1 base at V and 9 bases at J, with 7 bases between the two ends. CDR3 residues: CASSLGPGSPLHF. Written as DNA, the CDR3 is TGTGCCAGCAGCTTAGGTCCAGGTTCACCCCTCCACTTT. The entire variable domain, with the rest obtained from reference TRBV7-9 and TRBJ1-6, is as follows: DTGVSQNPRHKITKRGQNVTFRCDPISEHNRLYWYRQTLGQGPEFLTYFQNEAQLEKSRLLSDRFSAERPKGSFSTLEIQRTEQGDSAMYLCASSLGPGSPLHFGNGTRLTVT.

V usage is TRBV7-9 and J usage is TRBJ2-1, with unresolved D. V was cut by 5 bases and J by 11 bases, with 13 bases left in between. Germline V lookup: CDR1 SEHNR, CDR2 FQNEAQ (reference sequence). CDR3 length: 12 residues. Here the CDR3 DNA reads TGTGCCAGCAGCCTTAAGCATAACAAGCAGTTCTTC. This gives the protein CASSLKHNKQFF.

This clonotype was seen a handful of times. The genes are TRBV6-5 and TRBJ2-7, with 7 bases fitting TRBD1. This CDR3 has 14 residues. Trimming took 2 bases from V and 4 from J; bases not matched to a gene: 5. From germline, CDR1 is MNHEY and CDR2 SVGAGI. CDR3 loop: CASSYDRDRYEQYF. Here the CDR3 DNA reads TGTGCCAGCAGTTACGATCGGGACAGATACGAGCAGTACTTC.

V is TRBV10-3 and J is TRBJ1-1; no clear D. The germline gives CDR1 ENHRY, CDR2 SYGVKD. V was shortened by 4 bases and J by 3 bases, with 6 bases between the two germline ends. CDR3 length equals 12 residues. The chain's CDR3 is CAISADYTEAFF. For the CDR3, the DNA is TGTGCCATCAGTGCGGATTACACTGAAGCTTTCTTT.

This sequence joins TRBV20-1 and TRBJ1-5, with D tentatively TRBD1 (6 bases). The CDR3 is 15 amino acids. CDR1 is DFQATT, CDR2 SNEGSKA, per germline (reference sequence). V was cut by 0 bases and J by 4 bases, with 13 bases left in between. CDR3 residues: CSARDLRGPNQPQHF. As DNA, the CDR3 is TGCAGTGCTAGAGATCTCAGGGGCCCAAATCAGCCCCAGCATTTT.

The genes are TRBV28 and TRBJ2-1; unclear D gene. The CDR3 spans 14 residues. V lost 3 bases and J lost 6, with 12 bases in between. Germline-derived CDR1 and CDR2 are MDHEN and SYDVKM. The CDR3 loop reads CASSFLRQTNEQFF. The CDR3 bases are TGTGCCAGCAGTTTCTTAAGACAAACCAATGAGCAGTTCTTC.

The DNA of the CDR3 is TGCGCCAGCAGCCAAGTTTCAGGGGCTGGAAACACCATATATTTT. This gives the protein CASSQVSGAGNTIYF. This chain links TRBV4-1 with TRBJ1-3; perhaps TRBD1 as D (6 bases). The CDR3 covers 15 residues. Looked up from germline, CDR1 is MGHRA and CDR2 is YSYEKL. Trimming removed 1 base at V and 2 bases at J, with 9 bases between.